This entry features one T cell receptor (beta chain) sequence. The antigen remains undetermined. The CDR3 spans 14 residues. V was cut by 6 bases and J by 1 base, with 12 bases left in between. CDR1 WSHSY and CDR2 SAAADI come from the germline V gene. Repertoires were sampled repeatedly during chemoradiotherapy. The data stem from a study of chemoradiotherapy in HPV16-positive cancers. Whole-study findings and limits: Candidate HPV-specific clones and E7-related TCR motifs grew in tumor during treatment. Functional assays defining HPV-specific T cells used only a couple of HPV16-positive patients.

Method: immunoSEQ multiplex PCR; TCRdb's copy keeps in-frame clones and lacks some. The sample shows 1,500 to 2,000 clones, 60% to 80% of them seen only once. The specimen was tumor tissue, collected from a patient who underwent chemoradiotherapy. The chain links TRBV10-2 to TRBJ1-1; weak D call: TRBD1 (6 bases). The clonotype originates from a human donor with HPV-associated anogenital cancer. In DNA, the CDR3 is TGCGCCAGCAGACACGGACAGAAGAACACTGAAGCTTTCTTT. The encoded protein is CASRHGQKNTEAFF.